This TCR beta chain was captured in a study of blood T cells in healthy people across ages. This clonotype appeared a few times. Germline CDR1 is MGHDK and CDR2 is SYGVNS. The CDR3 totals 18 residues. V shed 6 bases and J 4 bases; nucleotides not matched to a gene: 16. It was with a sample-barcoded 5' primer and a J-beta primer mix that a second PCR of roughly 7 to 12 cycles was run. TCRdb reanalysed the 5' RACE reads using MiXCR and keeps one entry per CDR3 protein. The sample lists roughly 2 million distinct CDR3 sequences, less than 50% occurring once. The chain has TRBV25-1 and TRBJ2-1; 9 bases match TRBD1. The receptor was derived from a woman in her 40s in good health. The sequenced material came from blood. CDR3 amino acids: CASRPPPGQGSLYNEQFF. The CDR3 region has the DNA TGTGCCAGCAGACCTCCCCCGGGACAGGGAAGCTTATACAATGAGCAGTTCTTC.